This T cell receptor (beta chain) was captured in a study of T cell responses to AZD1222 COVID-19 vaccine. Overall study context: Both about-4-week and about-12-week second-dose recipients were combined.

The V end was cut by 4 bases, the J end by 2 bases, with 8 bases between. The germline V gene encodes CDR1 MDHEN and CDR2 SYDVKM. CDR3 length: 13 amino acids. Clones were read by immunoSEQ multiplex PCR, and TCRdb kept only the in-frame ones, dropping some. The repertoire holds around 50,000 clones, with approximately 83% as singletons. Study-wide findings and caveats: Within unmutated variant regions lay the reported targets of nearly half of spike-specific TCRs. Spike as a whole was targeted by vaccine-associated CD4 TCRs, dominant at 160-218 and 743-854. Baseline serostatus was positive in only five to seven AZD1222 recipients.

Concerning this clone: Antigen specificity is unknown.

V gene TRBV28 combines with J gene TRBJ1-2; D may be TRBD1 (5 bases). The specimen comprised peripheral blood, sampled on day 0 of AZD1222 vaccination. This sequence was found in an adult in good health. CDR3 in DNA: TGTGCCAGCAGTTGGGGACTGAACTATGGCTACACCTTC. It specifies CASSWGLNYGYTF.